Below, 9 T cell receptor beta chains from the same sample are listed, as sequenced in a study of T cell clusters in autoimmune cytopenias. One tube held mixed TRB-A and TRB-B primer pools for touch-down PCR. TCRdb re-analyzed the multiplex PCR reads; it lists each CDR3 protein once, without DNA. The sample table sets out approximately 16,000 distinct CDR3 sequences. Each sample's input was around 250 ng genomic DNA, some 40,000 genome equivalents. What was sequenced was peripheral blood. These receptors originate from a human donor with an autoimmune cytopenia or autoimmune hepatitis (not recorded which).

The chain employs TRBV30 and TRBJ1-4; TCRdb indicates TRBD1, and absent DNA this call remains unverified. This CDR3 comprises 12 residues. CDR1 is GTSNPN, CDR2 SVGIG, per germline (reference sequence). This CDR3 is CAWMGEGEKLFF.

The chain uses TRBV18 and TRBJ2-7; TCRdb returns TRBD2, unconfirmable since there is no DNA. In germline, CDR1 is KGHSH, CDR2 LQKENI. CDR3 length equals 15 residues. The CDR3 spells CASSSPGRANYEQYF.

The J gene is TRBJ2-7, the V gene TRBV12-3 or TRBV12-4; there is no DNA to check the TCRdb D call of TRBD1. This CDR3 has 13 residues. CDR3 region: CASSLTGAYEQYF.

V is TRBV30 and J is TRBJ1-1; TCRdb's D call of TRBD1 is untestable without DNA. From germline, CDR1 is GTSNPN and CDR2 SVGIG (reference sequence). The length of the CDR3 is 17 residues. The CDR3 region is CAWSDPTGPDMNTEAFF.

V usage is TRBV30 and J usage is TRBJ1-5; checking the TCRdb D call of TRBD1 is not possible without DNA. The CDR3 is 16 residues long. Germline CDR1 is GTSNPN and CDR2 is SVGIG (reference sequence). The CDR3 loop is CAWRGAGGQGNQPQHF.

The CDR3: CATSDEVGTQYF. The rearrangement uses TRBV24-1 and TRBJ2-5. Germline loops: CDR1 KGHDR, CDR2 SFDVKD. The CDR3 is 12 residues long.

The J gene is TRBJ1-5, the V gene TRBV27; lacking DNA, the TRBD1 call made by TCRdb goes unchecked. Germline loops: CDR1 MNHEY, CDR2 SMNVEV (reference sequence). The CDR3 spans 17 residues. This chain's CDR3 is CASSLNLPGVGNQPQHF.

This chain connects TRBV30 to TRBJ1-1; with no DNA, the TCRdb D assignment of TRBD1 cannot be verified. CDR1 GTSNPN and CDR2 SVGIG come from the germline V gene (reference sequence). The CDR3 consists of 13 residues. This CDR3 is CAWSPQRGSIAFF.

This clonotype counts as medium-sized by frequency. The chain's CDR3 is CSGRDGNYEQYF. This chain connects TRBV29-1 to TRBJ2-7; the D gene TCRdb calls, TRBD1, cannot be checked with no DNA. Germline V gene sequence: CDR1 SQVTM, CDR2 ANQGSEA. The CDR3 extends over 12 amino acids.